The entry below gives a single T cell receptor (beta chain) sequence along with its context. This table comes from immunoSEQ multiplex PCR, and its TCRdb copy is limited to in-frame clones, with some not included. The table includes 300,000 to 450,000 clones, approximately 84% detected once. This record belongs to a study of blood T cell repertoires in COVID-19. Participant-reported clinical history was the basis for cohort assignment. This CDR3 has 11 amino acids. Trimming removed 4 bases at V and 11 bases at J, with 11 bases between. Germline CDR1 reads SGHAT; CDR2 reads FQNNGV. The clonotype originates from a woman aged 25 to 39 who had recovered from COVID-19. The chain employs TRBV11-2 and TRBJ1-2; D gene ambiguous. Sequenced sample: PBMCs or T cells enriched from blood (not recorded which). This chain's CDR3 is CASSSTTEYTF. In DNA, the CDR3 is TGTGCCAGCAGCTCGACTACGGAGTACACCTTC.